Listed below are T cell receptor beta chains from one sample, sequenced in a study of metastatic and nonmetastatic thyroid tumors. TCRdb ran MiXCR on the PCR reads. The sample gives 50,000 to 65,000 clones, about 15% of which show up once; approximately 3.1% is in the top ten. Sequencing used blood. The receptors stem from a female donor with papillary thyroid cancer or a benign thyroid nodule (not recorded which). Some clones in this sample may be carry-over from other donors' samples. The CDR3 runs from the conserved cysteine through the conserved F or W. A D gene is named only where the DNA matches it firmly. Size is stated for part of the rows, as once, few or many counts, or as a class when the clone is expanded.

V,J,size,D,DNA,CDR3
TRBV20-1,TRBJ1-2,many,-,TGCAGTGCTAGTGGGCACCGAGCTAACTATGGCTACACCTTC,CSASGHRANYGYTF
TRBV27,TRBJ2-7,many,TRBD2,TGTGCCAGCAGCCCCCCCCCTAGCGGGGGCCGAAGCTCCTACGAGCAGTACTTC,CASSPPPSGGRSSYEQYF
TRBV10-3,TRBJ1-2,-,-,TGTGCCATCAGTGAGTCGGGAGGCAGGACGGGGGGCTACACCTTC,CAISESGGRTGGYTF
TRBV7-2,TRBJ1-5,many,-,TGTGCCAGCAGCTCGACACAGAGCAATCAGCCCCAGCATTTT,CASSSTQSNQPQHF
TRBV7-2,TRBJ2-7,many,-,TGTGCCAGCAGCTACTTACTCGGGAGCCTACACGAGCAGTACTTC,CASSYLLGSLHEQYF
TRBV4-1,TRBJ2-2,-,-,TGCGCCAGCAGTCGAGACAGGACCAACACCGGGGAGCTGTTTTTT,CASSRDRTNTGELFF
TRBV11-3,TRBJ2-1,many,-,TGTGCCAGCAGCTTAGAAGGGAGGACTTCGGATGAGCAGTTCTTC,CASSLEGRTSDEQFF
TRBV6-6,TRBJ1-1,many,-,TGTGCCAGCAGTTACCTAAACAGGGTGAGGGGCACTGAAGCTTTCTTT,CASSYLNRVRGTEAFF
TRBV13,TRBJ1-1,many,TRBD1,TGTGCCAGCAGCTCAAGGGTGTTTGGGACAGCGAACACTGAAGCTTTCTTT,CASSSRVFGTANTEAFF
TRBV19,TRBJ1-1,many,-,TGTGCCAGTACCGACTTCGAGGGGAACACTGAAGCTTTCTTT,CASTDFEGNTEAFF
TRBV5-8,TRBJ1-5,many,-,TGTGCCAGCAGCCCGAGGACAGCCGGGGACCAGCCCCAGCATTTT,CASSPRTAGDQPQHF
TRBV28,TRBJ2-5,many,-,TGTGCCAGCAGTTTTAGTACCCCGGCCATCCAAGAGACCCAGTACTTC,CASSFSTPAIQETQYF
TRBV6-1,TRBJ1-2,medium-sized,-,TGTGCCAGCACTTCAGCTAACTATGGCTACACCTTC,CASTSANYGYTF
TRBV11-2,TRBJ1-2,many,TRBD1,TGTGCCAGCAAAGGACAGGGGTTCTATGGCTACACCTTC,CASKGQGFYGYTF
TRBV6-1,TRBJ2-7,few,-,TGTGCCAGCACGGATACCCGAGACTGGGAGCAGTACTTC,CASTDTRDWEQYF
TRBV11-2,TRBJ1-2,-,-,TGTGCCAGCAGCTTGCGGCAGGGGTGTGTCTACACCTTC,CASSLRQGCVYTF
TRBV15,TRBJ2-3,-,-,TGTGCCACCAGCGGGGAATGGGGGGGCACAGATACGCAGTATTTT,CATSGEWGGTDTQYF
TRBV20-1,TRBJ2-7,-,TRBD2,TGCAGTGCTAGAGGGGGGAGGGCCCTCGACTATCAGTACTTC,CSARGGRALDYQYF
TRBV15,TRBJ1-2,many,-,TGTGCCACCAGCAGAGATCGTGCTTCCTATGGCTACACCTTC,CATSRDRASYGYTF
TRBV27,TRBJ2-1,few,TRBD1,TGTGCCAGCAGTTTGCAGGGGGCCTCCTACAATGAGCAGTTCTTC,CASSLQGASYNEQFF